These 20 T cell receptor beta chains originate from one sample sequenced in a study of CD8+ T cells in alopecia areata. RNA, once extracted, was reverse transcribed into cDNA for use as the sequencing template. Sequencing was performed with immunoSEQ multiplex PCR; in TCRdb, only in-frame clones are kept and a portion is missing. The table lists around 120,000 clones, around 58% of them singletons, with around 30% in the top ten. Indicated treatment: oral pan-JAK inhibitor, 5-10 mg twice daily. Sequencing was performed on CD8+ T cells sorted from blood, taken at week 4, from a patient treated with tofacitinib. Receptors originate from a human donor with alopecia areata.

V and J are TRBV7-9 and TRBJ2-4, with D maybe TRBD2 (5 bases). Germline CDR1 and CDR2: SEHNR and FQNEAQ (reference sequence). This CDR3 has 12 amino acids. V was cut by 7 bases and J by 8 bases, with 12 bases left in between. CDR3 DNA sequence: TGTGCCAGCAACTGGCCCGGGGACATTCAGTACTTC. The encoded protein is CASNWPGDIQYF.

This clone has only one observation. V usage is TRBV19 and J usage is TRBJ1-6, with D possibly matching TRBD1 (5 bases). Germline V gives CDR1 LNHDA, CDR2 SQIVND (reference sequence). CDR3 length equals 14 residues. The V gene lost 6 bases and the J gene lost 9 bases, with 15 bases spanning the gap. In DNA form, the CDR3 reads TGTGCCAGTAGCCGGGGGATGAGCGGTTCACCCCTCCACTTT. Encoded protein: CASSRGMSGSPLHF.

The chain recombines TRBV20-1 with TRBJ2-7; no clear D gene. The germline V gene has CDR1 DFQATT and CDR2 SNEGSKA (reference sequence). The V end lost 6 bases, the J end lost 4 bases, and 10 bases lay between the germline ends. This CDR3 comprises 11 residues. The CDR3 sequence: CSASPSYEQYF. In nucleotides, the CDR3 is TGCAGTGCGAGCCCATCGTACGAGCAGTACTTC.

The CDR3: CASSQGPTSGANVLTF. The CDR3 coding sequence is TGCGCCAGCAGCCAAGGACCGACCTCTGGGGCCAACGTCCTGACTTTC. The rearrangement joins TRBV4-3 to TRBJ2-6; D remains ambiguous. V lost 1 base, J lost 0 bases, and 7 bases lay in between. CDR1 is LGHNA, CDR2 YSLEER, per germline. The CDR3 runs 16 residues.

In its sample, this clone was seen a few times. V and J are TRBV13 and TRBJ1-5; no clear D gene. The ends were cut back, 3 bases at V and 3 bases at J, with 9 bases in the middle. Per the germline V gene, CDR1 is PRHDT and CDR2 is FYEKMQ (reference sequence). CDR3 size: 14 residues. The CDR3 region is CASSLGISNQPQHF. CDR3 coding DNA: TGTGCCAGCAGCTTGGGGATCTCCAATCAGCCCCAGCATTTT. Full variable domain (missing parts from reference TRBV13 and TRBJ1-5): AAGVIQSPRHLIKEKRETATLKCYPIPRHDTVYWYQQGPGQDPQFLISFYEKMQSDKGSIPDRFSAQQFSDYHSELNMSSLELGDSALYFCASSLGISNQPQHFGDGTRLSIL.

The CDR3 loop reads CSVVGGETASSYGYTF. The CDR3 DNA is TGCAGCGTTGTGGGAGGGGAAACAGCCTCTAGCTATGGCTACACCTTC. The chain couples TRBV29-1 to TRBJ1-2, with D possibly matching TRBD1 (5 bases). The V gene lost 4 bases and the J gene lost 4 bases, with 22 bases spanning the gap. Germline values: CDR1 SQVTM, CDR2 ANQGSEA. The CDR3 is 16 amino acids.

The chain carries TRBV30 and TRBJ1-1; D unclear. This CDR3 spans 14 amino acids. Germline V gene sequence: CDR1 GTSNPN, CDR2 SVGIG (reference sequence). V lost 3 bases to trimming and J lost 1 base, with 12 bases between them. CDR3 nucleotides: TGTGCCTGGAGAGAGGCCAGCCAGAACACTGAAGCTTTCTTT. Encoded protein: CAWREASQNTEAFF.

The chain has TRBV2 and TRBJ1-1; D is ambiguous. The CDR3 covers 12 residues. Germline V gene sequence: CDR1 SNHLY, CDR2 FYNNEI. Trimming removed 6 bases at V and 3 bases at J, with 8 bases between. The CDR3 sequence is CASSLTDTEAFF. The CDR3 DNA follows: TGTGCCAGCAGCCTAACGGACACTGAAGCTTTCTTT. Complete variable domain (other parts from reference TRBV2 and TRBJ1-1): EPEVTQTPSHQVTQMGQEVILRCVPISNHLYFYWYRQILGQKVEFLVSFYNNEISEKSEIFDDQFSVERPDGSNFTLKIRSTKLEDSAMYFCASSLTDTEAFFGQGTRLTVV.

This clone occurred a few times. The V call is TRBV29-1, the J call TRBJ2-1; D is perhaps TRBD1 (6 bases). From germline, CDR1 is SQVTM and CDR2 ANQGSEA. The CDR3 is made up of 12 amino acids. Trimming cost V 4 bases and J 10 bases, with 14 bases left between them. The CDR3 DNA is TGCAGCGTTGTCTACAGGGAAGGGGAGCAGTTCTTC. Its protein is CSVVYREGEQFF.

The gene calls are TRBV30 and TRBJ1-2; 8 bases agree with TRBD1. The CDR3 is 15 amino acids. Germline CDR1 reads GTSNPN; CDR2 reads SVGIG (reference sequence). The junction had 9 bases not matched to a gene; V was cut back by 0 bases and J by 6 bases. The CDR3 loop reads CAWSVGFGQGNGYTF. In DNA form, the CDR3 reads TGTGCCTGGAGTGTTGGGTTCGGACAGGGCAATGGCTACACCTTC.

The chain has TRBV4-2 and TRBJ2-1; D unresolved. Germline V CDR1 and CDR2: LGHNA, YNFKEQ. The germline V and J ends were trimmed by 1 base and 4 bases, with 5 bases remaining between them. CDR3 size: 13 residues. CDR3 in DNA: TGTGCCAGCAGCCAAGCACCGTACAATGAGCAGTTCTTC. The encoded protein is CASSQAPYNEQFF.

The chain is built from TRBV7-8 and TRBJ2-7; D is ambiguous. Germline V gene sequence: CDR1 SGHVS, CDR2 FQNEAQ. V was clipped by 4 bases and J by 6 bases, with 13 bases between them. The CDR3 loop spans 13 amino acids. CDR3 loop: CASSYLGRPEQYF. CDR3 bases: TGTGCCAGCAGCTACCTTGGTAGACCCGAGCAGTACTTC.

The sample holds a few counts of this clone. This chain connects TRBV30 to TRBJ2-2; the D is unclear. Germline CDR1 GTSNPN, CDR2 SVGIG (reference sequence). Trimming pared 0 bases from V and 3 bases from J, leaving 8 bases between. The CDR3 is 14 residues long. CDR3 DNA sequence: TGTGCCTGGAGTGTAGCCTCCTACACCGGGGAGCTGTTTTTT. This sequence encodes CAWSVASYTGELFF.

This rearrangement joins TRBV18 to TRBJ2-3, with D perhaps TRBD1 or TRBD2 (5 bases each). Trimming took 2 bases from V and 5 from J, leaving 8 bases between them. The CDR3 has 13 residues. CDR1 is KGHSH and CDR2 is LQKENI in the germline V gene. CDR3 amino acids: CASSPWGKDTQYF. The CDR3 nucleotides read TGTGCCAGCTCACCATGGGGGAAAGATACGCAGTATTTT. Full variable domain (remainder filled in from reference TRBV18 and TRBJ2-3): NAGVMQNPRHLVRRRGQEARLRCSPMKGHSHVYWYRQLPEEGLKFMVYLQKENIIDESGMPKERFSAEFPKEGPSILRIQQVVRGDSAAYFCASSPWGKDTQYFGPGTRLTVL.

The chain links TRBV10-3 to TRBJ2-7; 13 nucleotides agree with TRBD2. CDR1 ENHRY and CDR2 SYGVKD come from the germline V gene. There are 14 residues in the CDR3. V shed 6 bases, J shed 3 bases, and the junction held 2 bases outside the gene matches. CDR3 DNA sequence: TGTGCCATCAGGGGGACTAGCGGGGACTACGAGCAGTACTTC. Its translation is CAIRGTSGDYEQYF.

The chain links TRBV5-4 to TRBJ1-1, with 8 bases matching TRBD1. The CDR3 consists of 15 residues. CDR1 and CDR2 (germline): SGHNT, YYREEE (reference sequence). The V segment lost 0 bases and the J segment 0 bases; nucleotides outside the gene matches: 1. CDR3 nucleotide sequence: TGTGCCAGCAGCTTGGCAGGGGGCTTGAACACTGAAGCTTTCTTT. This encodes CASSLAGGLNTEAFF.

Notes on this clone: A junction end diverges from the germline sequence, so it may reflect a read error. V and J are TRBV7-7 and TRBJ1-1; no definite D call. The CDR3 covers 13 residues. The germline gives CDR1 SSHAT, CDR2 FNYEAQ (reference sequence). The CDR3 bases are TGTGCTAGCAGCTCCGACATAGGCACTGAAGCTTTCTTT. Encoded protein: CASSSDIGTEAFF.

The V and J genes are TRBV5-1 and TRBJ1-1, with D unresolved. This CDR3 has 17 residues. Germline V gene sequence: CDR1 SGHRS, CDR2 YFSETQ. The V and J ends lost 1 base and 1 base respectively, with 17 bases between them. The CDR3 region is CASSLYEGRTPNTEAFF. CDR3 sequence (DNA): TGCGCCAGCAGCTTGTACGAGGGAAGGACCCCGAACACTGAAGCTTTCTTT.

The rearrangement links TRBV30 to TRBJ1-1; D call uncertain. Germline V gives CDR1 GTSNPN, CDR2 SVGIG (reference sequence). Trimming removed 4 bases from V and 7 bases from J, with 10 bases in between. This CDR3 contains 11 residues. CDR3 residues: CAWTTGNEAFF. As DNA, the CDR3 is TGTGCCTGGACAACGGGGAATGAAGCTTTCTTT.

J is TRBJ2-7 and V is TRBV29-1, with 10 bases aligning to TRBD1. J lost 3 bases, V lost 3 bases, and 14 bases had no gene match. This CDR3 contains 17 residues. Germline assignment: CDR1 SQVTM and CDR2 ANQGSEA. The CDR3 nucleotides read TGCAGCGTTGATGGGCCCCTCGGGACAGGGGAAGGCTACGAGCAGTACTTC. It translates to CSVDGPLGTGEGYEQYF.